This record covers a single T cell receptor (beta chain). The target antigen is unknown. These data come from a study of cytomegalovirus exposure and HLA in healthy donors. Study-wide results and limits: With later analysis, a missense DCLRE1C variant became linked to TCR beta V- and J-gene trimming. Association with HLA alleles at 0.05 false discovery rate was found for 15,000 to 20,000 TCR beta sequences in a later analysis.

CDR1 and CDR2 from the germline V gene are KGHSH and LQKENI. Trimming cost V 2 bases and J 1 base, with 11 bases left between them. There are 16 residues in the CDR3. PCR amplification relied on 60 Vbeta primers (plus 13 Jbeta primers). In the authors' workflow: It was a later analysis that counted roughly 80 million unique TCR beta chains, of which roughly 11 million were shared. Sequencing was performed with immunoSEQ multiplex PCR; in TCRdb, only in-frame clones are kept and a portion is missing. Clonal size and the V and J genes are those of that table, whereas D and trimming came from the DNA. This listing includes about 200,000 clones.

The chain links TRBV18 to TRBJ2-2; no clear D gene. The TCR comes from a girl aged 2-15 years in good health and CMV-seropositive. Material: PBMCs. DNA of the CDR3: TGTGCCAGCTCACCAACTACCCCACAGAACACCGGGGAGCTGTTTTTT. Amino acids: CASSPTTPQNTGELFF.